These T cell receptor beta chains were read from a single sample in a study of shared clonotypes between healthy human individuals. Measured with immunoSEQ multiplex PCR; TCRdb has only the in-frame clones, and not every one. The sample has a few million clones, 85% to 95% seen once. The sample comprised naive CD4+ T cells from PBMCs. Receptors were obtained from a man in his late teens or twenties in good health. Some clones in this sample may be carry-over from other donors' samples. The CDR3 runs from the conserved cysteine through the conserved F or W. The D gene is left open where the match is weak. Some rows have no size entry. The others give once, few or many, or a class for an expanded clone.

-	TRBJ2-6	-	TRBV10-2	TGCGCCAGCAGTGAAGGGTGGGCCTTTGAGGCCAACGTCCTGACTTTC	CASSEGWAFEANVLTF
-	TRBJ1-1	-	TRBV5-8	TGTGCCAGCAGCTCCTATGGAGGGAAGAACACTGAAGCTTTCTTT	CASSSYGGKNTEAFF
-	TRBJ2-1	-	TRBV11-3	TGTGCCAGCAGCTTAAGGTCGGAAAGTGAGCAGTTCTTC	CASSLRSESEQFF
-	TRBJ2-7	-	TRBV18	TGTGCCAGCTCAGCCCGGGACGGACGCTACGAGCAGTACTTC	CASSARDGRYEQYF
-	TRBJ1-1	-	TRBV7-3	TGTGCCAGCAGCTTAGTGGGGGAAACTGAAGCTTTCTTT	CASSLVGETEAFF
-	TRBJ2-3	-	TRBV18	TGTGCCAGCTCACCCCTAGCGAGCGACGCAGATACGCAGTATTTT	CASSPLASDADTQYF
-	TRBJ2-1	-	TRBV7-3	TGTGCCAGCAGCTTAAAGTTGGGAGATGAGCAGTTCTTC	CASSLKLGDEQFF
-	TRBJ1-1	TRBD1	TRBV5-1	TGCGCCAGCAGCCGCGCACAGGGGGGCACTGAAGCTTTCTTT	CASSRAQGGTEAFF
many	TRBJ1-1	-	TRBV30	TGTGCCTGGAGTGTACGCGGTTCGATAACTGAAGCTTTCTTT	CAWSVRGSITEAFF
-	TRBJ2-5	-	TRBV7-2	TGTGCCACTACAGACTGGGAGACCCAGTACTTC	CATTDWETQYF
-	TRBJ2-1	TRBD2	TRBV5-1	TGCGCCAGCAGCCGTGCGGCGGGAGTTGGCGAGCAGTTCTTC	CASSRAAGVGEQFF
-	TRBJ2-5	-	TRBV20-1	TGCAGAACGGGGGCCGGAGAGACCCAGTACTTC	CRTGAGETQYF
-	TRBJ1-2	TRBD1	TRBV6-6	TGTGCCAGCAGTAGAGAAACAGGGGTTGGGTATGGCTACACCTTC	CASSRETGVGYGYTF
-	TRBJ2-3	-	TRBV20-1	TGCAGTGCTAGCGGCCCGGTCACGCAGTATTTT	CSASGPVTQYF
-	TRBJ2-1	-	TRBV5-4	TGTGCCAGCAGCAATCCCGGGACCCTCAATGAGCAGTTCTTC	CASSNPGTLNEQFF
-	TRBJ2-2	TRBD2	TRBV5-1	TGCGCCAGCAGCCCGCTAGCGGGAGGGCCCAGCGGGGAGCTGTTTTTT	CASSPLAGGPSGELFF
few	TRBJ2-7	-	TRBV2	TGTGCCAGCAGACAAGCCTACGAGCAGTACTTC	CASRQAYEQYF
-	TRBJ2-7	TRBD2	TRBV29-1	TGCAGCGTTTTATCCGGGACTAGCGGGATTGGATACGAGCAGTACTTC	CSVLSGTSGIGYEQYF
-	TRBJ1-4	-	TRBV11-2	TGTGCCAGCAGCTCCACTCGAACCGGGGGAAAACTGTTTTTT	CASSSTRTGGKLFF
-	TRBJ1-2	TRBD1	TRBV6-4	TGTGCCAGCAGTGAAGGACAGGGATTTCGCGGCTACACCTTC	CASSEGQGFRGYTF
-	TRBJ2-2	-	TRBV2	TGTGCCAGCAGTGATTTGAGTGGGGCCGGGGAGCTGTTTTTT	CASSDLSGAGELFF
-	TRBJ2-2	TRBD1	TRBV2	TGTGCCAGCAGCAGACAGGGATCCACCGGGGAGCTGTTTTTT	CASSRQGSTGELFF
-	TRBJ2-5	TRBD2	TRBV7-9	TGTGCCAGCAGCTTTATAGCGGGAGGGCGCCGGCCGCCCCGCGGGACCCAGTACTTC	CASSFIAGGRRPPRGTQYF
-	TRBJ2-1	TRBD2	TRBV4-2	TGTGCCAGCAGCCATCCCTTGGCTAGCGGGAGTATGGACAATGAGCAGTTCTTC	CASSHPLASGSMDNEQFF
-	TRBJ1-2	-	TRBV28	TGTGCCAGCAGTTTGTGGGGAGACCTCAGGCACGGTGGCTACACCTTC	CASSLWGDLRHGGYTF
-	TRBJ1-5	-	TRBV12-2	TGTGCAAGTCGCTTAGCTGGGACGCCGTTTGGCAATCAGCCCCAGCATTTT	CASRLAGTPFGNQPQHF
-	TRBJ2-7	-	TRBV6-1	TGTGCCAGCCTGGACATGTCTCCCTACGAGCAGTACTTC	CASLDMSPYEQYF
-	TRBJ1-2	-	TRBV25-1	TGTGCCAGCAGGGACTTGCGGGGCTACACCTTC	CASRDLRGYTF
-	TRBJ2-1	-	TRBV5-4	TGTGCCAGCAGCCCTAATTCGGGGAGCTCCTACAATGAGCAGTTCTTC	CASSPNSGSSYNEQFF
once	TRBJ1-2	-	TRBV29-1	TGCAGCGTTGGAGGACAAGGAATATATGGCTACACCTTC	CSVGGQGIYGYTF
-	TRBJ1-1	-	TRBV6-1	TGTGCCAGCACCCTGCTAGGGGGGCGGGACACTGAAGCTTTCTTT	CASTLLGGRDTEAFF
-	TRBJ2-1	-	TRBV7-3	TGTGCCAGCAGCCCTCTAGCGTTTACCTCCTACAATGAGCAGTTCTTC	CASSPLAFTSYNEQFF
-	TRBJ2-7	-	TRBV7-2	TGTGCCAGCAAAGAACGGCAGAGCTCCTACGAGCAGTACTTC	CASKERQSSYEQYF
-	TRBJ2-7	-	TRBV2	TGTGCCAGCAACCAAAATAGTGTGGCCTACGAGCAGTACTTC	CASNQNSVAYEQYF
-	TRBJ2-5	-	TRBV30	TGTGCCTGGAGTATACTAGATTGGTACCAAGAGACCCAGTACTTC	CAWSILDWYQETQYF
-	TRBJ2-2	-	TRBV5-1	TGCGCCAGCAGCCCTACGGGACTCCCCACCGGGGAGCTGTTTTTT	CASSPTGLPTGELFF
-	TRBJ1-1	-	TRBV5-1	TGCGCCAGCAGTTCTTCCAGTTTGAACACTGAAGCTTTCTTT	CASSSSSLNTEAFF
-	TRBJ1-4	-	TRBV15	TGTGCCACCAGAGAAGCAACTAATGAAAAACTGTTTTTT	CATREATNEKLFF
-	TRBJ2-7	-	TRBV6-1	TGTGCCTCCTCGCGGGGTCGGTCCTACGAGCAGTACTTC	CASSRGRSYEQYF
-	TRBJ1-1	-	TRBV28	TGTGCCAGCACCTTAGGCGGGGGGATGGGCACTGAAGCTTTCTTT	CASTLGGGMGTEAFF
-	TRBJ2-1	-	TRBV5-1	TGCGCCAGCAGCTCCAATAGCGGAAGGGGGTTGGATGAGCAGTTCTTC	CASSSNSGRGLDEQFF